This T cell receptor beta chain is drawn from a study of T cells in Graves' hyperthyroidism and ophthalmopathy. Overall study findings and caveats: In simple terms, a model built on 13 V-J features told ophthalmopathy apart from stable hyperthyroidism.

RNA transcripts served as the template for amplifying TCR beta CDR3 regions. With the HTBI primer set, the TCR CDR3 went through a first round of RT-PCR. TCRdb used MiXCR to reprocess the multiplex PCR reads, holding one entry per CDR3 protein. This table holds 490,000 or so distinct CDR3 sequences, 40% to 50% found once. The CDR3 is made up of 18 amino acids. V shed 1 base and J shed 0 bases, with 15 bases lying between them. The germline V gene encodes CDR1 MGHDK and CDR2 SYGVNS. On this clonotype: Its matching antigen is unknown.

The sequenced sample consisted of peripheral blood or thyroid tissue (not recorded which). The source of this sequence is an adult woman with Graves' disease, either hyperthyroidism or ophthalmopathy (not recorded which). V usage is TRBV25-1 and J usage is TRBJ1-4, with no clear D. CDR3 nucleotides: TGTGCCAGCAGTGAATTTGGCCTGGCGATGGCAACTAATGAAAAACTGTTTTTT. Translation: CASSEFGLAMATNEKLFF.